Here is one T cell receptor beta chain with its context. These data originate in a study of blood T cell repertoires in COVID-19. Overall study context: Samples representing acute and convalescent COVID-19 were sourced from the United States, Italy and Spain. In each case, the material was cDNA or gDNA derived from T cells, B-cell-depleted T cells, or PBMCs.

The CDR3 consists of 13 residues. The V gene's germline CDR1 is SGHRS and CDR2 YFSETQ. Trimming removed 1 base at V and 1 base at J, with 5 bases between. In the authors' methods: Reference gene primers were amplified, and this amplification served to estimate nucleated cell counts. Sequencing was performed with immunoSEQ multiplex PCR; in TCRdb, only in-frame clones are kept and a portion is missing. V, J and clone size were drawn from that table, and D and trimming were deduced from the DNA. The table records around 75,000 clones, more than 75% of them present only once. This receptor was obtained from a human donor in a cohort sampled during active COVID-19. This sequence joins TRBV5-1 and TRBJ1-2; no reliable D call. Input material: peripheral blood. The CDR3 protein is CASSLQRNYGYTF. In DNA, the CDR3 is TGCGCCAGCAGCTTGCAGCGTAACTATGGCTACACCTTC.